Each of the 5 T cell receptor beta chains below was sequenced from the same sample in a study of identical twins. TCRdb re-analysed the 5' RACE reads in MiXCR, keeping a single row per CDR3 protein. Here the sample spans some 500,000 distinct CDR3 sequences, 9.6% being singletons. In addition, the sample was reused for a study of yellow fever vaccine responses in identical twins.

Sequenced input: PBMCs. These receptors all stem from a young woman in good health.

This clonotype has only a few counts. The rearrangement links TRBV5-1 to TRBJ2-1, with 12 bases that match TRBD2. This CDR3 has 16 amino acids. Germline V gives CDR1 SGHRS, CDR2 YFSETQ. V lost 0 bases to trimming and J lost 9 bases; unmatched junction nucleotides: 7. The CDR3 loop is CASSLASGGALTEQFF. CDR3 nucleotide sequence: TGCGCCAGCAGCTTGGCTAGCGGGGGGGCCCTCACTGAGCAGTTCTTC.

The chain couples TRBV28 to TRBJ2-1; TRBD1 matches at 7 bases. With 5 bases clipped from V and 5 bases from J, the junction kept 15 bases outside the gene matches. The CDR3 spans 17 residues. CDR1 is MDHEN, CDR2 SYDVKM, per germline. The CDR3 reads CASSRGLSRGLHNEQFF. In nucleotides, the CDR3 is TGTGCCAGCAGTCGCGGTTTATCCAGGGGGTTACACAATGAGCAGTTCTTC.

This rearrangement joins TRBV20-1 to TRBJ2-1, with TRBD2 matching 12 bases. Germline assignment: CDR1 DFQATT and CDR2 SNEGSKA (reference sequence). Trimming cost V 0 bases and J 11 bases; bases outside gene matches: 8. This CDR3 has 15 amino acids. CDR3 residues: CSARDPSGGAYQQFF. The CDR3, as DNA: TGCAGTGCTAGAGATCCTAGCGGGGGGGCCTATCAGCAGTTCTTC.

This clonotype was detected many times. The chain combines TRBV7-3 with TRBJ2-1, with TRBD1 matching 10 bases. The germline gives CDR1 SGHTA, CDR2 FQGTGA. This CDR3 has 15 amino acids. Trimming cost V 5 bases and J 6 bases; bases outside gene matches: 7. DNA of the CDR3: TGTGCCAGCAGCCGACAGGGGGCGGGGGTCAATGAGCAGTTCTTC. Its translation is CASSRQGAGVNEQFF.

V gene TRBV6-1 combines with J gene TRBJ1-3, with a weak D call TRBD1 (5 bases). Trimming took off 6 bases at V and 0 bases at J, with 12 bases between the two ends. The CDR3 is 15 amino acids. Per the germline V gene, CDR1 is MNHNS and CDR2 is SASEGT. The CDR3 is CASSQAGYSGNTIYF. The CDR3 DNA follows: TGTGCCAGCAGCCAAGCAGGGTACTCTGGAAACACCATATATTTT.